This entry features one T cell receptor (beta chain) sequence. CDR3 length: 13 amino acids. V gave up 4 bases and J gave up 7 bases, with 14 bases separating them. CDR1 and CDR2 (germline): LGHNA, YNFKEQ. This specimen comes from a study of blood T cell repertoires in COVID-19. Here immunoSEQ multiplex PCR was the method, and the copy in TCRdb shows in-frame clones only, minus some. This sample has around 130,000 clones, with around three quarters found just once. The chain carries TRBV4-2 and TRBJ2-7; no definite D call. The sample comprised peripheral blood. This clonotype was sampled from a human donor in a cohort sampled during active COVID-19. This chain's CDR3 is CASSPEVLEEQYF. The CDR3, as DNA: TGTGCCAGCAGCCCCGAGGTCCTGGAGGAGCAGTACTTC.